The T cell receptor (beta chain) under discussion was sequenced for a study of T cell changes during pregnancy in multiple sclerosis (dated by TCRdb to the late 2010s). Context from the whole study: The study examined how the T cell repertoire changed over the course of pregnancy in women with multiple sclerosis.

The trim is 0 bases for V and 7 bases for J, with a gap of 8 bases between the germline ends. The CDR3 starts with the cysteine, ends with the phenylalanine, and has 13 residues. The only DNA kept is the CDR3, 39 bases in frame from the first base. Reading the germline V gene gives CDR1 SGHRS and CDR2 YFSETQ. Receptor amplification or capture employed the immunoSEQ multiplex PCR assay. Sourced from immuneACCESS, this table was stored by TCRdb with only in-frame sequences that have V and J called. A share of the clones is absent; for the studies checked, an unresolved V gene accounts for under half, and the remainder has no known explanation. Recorded for this sample are approximately 100,000 clones; more than 85% of them occurred a single time. About 3.1% of the sample is taken by the ten largest. As concerns this clone: There is no known antigen for this receptor. The sample holds no much larger clone one base away, and base qualities are not on file.

This TCR derives from a female donor with multiple sclerosis, enrolled in a pregnancy study. The rearrangement combines TRBV5-1 with TRBJ1-5; the D segment could be TRBD1, given 6 matching bases. The sequencing here drew on peripheral blood, taken in the second trimester of pregnancy. The CDR3 region reads CASSLGQDQPQHF. The nucleotides are TGCGCCAGCAGCTTGGGACAGGACCAGCCCCAGCATTTT.